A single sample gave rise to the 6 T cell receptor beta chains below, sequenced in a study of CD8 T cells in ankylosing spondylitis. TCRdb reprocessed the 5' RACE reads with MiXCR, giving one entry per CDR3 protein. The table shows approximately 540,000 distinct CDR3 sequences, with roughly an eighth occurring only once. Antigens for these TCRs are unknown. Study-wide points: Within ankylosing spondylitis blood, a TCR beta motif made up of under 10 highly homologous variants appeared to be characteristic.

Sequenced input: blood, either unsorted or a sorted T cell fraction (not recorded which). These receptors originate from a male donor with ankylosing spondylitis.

CDR3: CASSPISDLTYEQYV. In DNA form, the CDR3 reads TGTGCCAGCAGTCCCATATCGGACCTTACCTACGAGCAGTACGTC. The genes are TRBV6-1 and TRBJ2-7, with no clear D. The CDR3 is 15 residues long. V was pared by 5 bases and J by 2 bases, with 16 bases between. Germline V gene sequence: CDR1 MNHNS, CDR2 SASEGT.

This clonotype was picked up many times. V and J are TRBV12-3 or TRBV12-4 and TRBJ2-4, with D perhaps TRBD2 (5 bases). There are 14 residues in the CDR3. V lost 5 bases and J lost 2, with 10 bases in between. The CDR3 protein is CASSPSGTKNIQYF. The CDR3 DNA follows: TGTGCCAGCAGTCCCTCGGGAACCAAAAACATTCAGTACTTC.

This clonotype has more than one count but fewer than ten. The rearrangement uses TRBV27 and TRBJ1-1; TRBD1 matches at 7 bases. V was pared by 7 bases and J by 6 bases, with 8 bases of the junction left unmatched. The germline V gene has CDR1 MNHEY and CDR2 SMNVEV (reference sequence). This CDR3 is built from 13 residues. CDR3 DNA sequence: TGTGCCAGCATCCGACAGGGTTTCCCTGAAGCTTTCTTT. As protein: CASIRQGFPEAFF.

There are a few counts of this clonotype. DNA of the CDR3: TGCAGTGCTCGGGAATATGGGGCCAACGTCCTGACTTTC. Amino acids: CSAREYGANVLTF. This chain links TRBV20-1 with TRBJ2-6, with a tentative D call TRBD2 (5 bases). CDR3 length: 13 amino acids. The germline V and J ends were trimmed by 5 bases and 3 bases, with 8 bases remaining between them. Germline CDR1 and CDR2: DFQATT and SNEGSKA (reference sequence).

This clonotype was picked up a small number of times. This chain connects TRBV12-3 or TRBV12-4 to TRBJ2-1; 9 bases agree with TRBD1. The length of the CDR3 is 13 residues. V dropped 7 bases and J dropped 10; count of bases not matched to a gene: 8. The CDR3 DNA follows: TGTGCCAGCACCACGACAGGGGGAAAGGAGCAGTTCTTC. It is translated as CASTTTGGKEQFF.

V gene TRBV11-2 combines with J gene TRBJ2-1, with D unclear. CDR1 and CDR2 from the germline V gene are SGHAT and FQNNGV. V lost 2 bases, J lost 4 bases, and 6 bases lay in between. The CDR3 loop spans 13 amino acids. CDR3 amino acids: CASSLPHYNEQFF. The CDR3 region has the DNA TGTGCCAGCAGCTTACCACATTACAATGAGCAGTTCTTC.